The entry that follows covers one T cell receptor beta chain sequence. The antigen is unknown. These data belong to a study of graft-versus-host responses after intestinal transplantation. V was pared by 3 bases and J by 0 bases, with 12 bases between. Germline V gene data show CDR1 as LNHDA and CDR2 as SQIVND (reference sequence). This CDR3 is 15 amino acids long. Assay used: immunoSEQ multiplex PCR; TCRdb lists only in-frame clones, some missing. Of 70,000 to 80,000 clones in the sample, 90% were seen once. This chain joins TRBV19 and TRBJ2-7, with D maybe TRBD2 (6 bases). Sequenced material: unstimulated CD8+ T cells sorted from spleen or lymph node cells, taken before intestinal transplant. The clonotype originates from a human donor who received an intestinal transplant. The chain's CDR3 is CASSISGETSYEQYF. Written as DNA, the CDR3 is TGTGCCAGTAGTATTAGCGGAGAAACCTCCTACGAGCAGTACTTC.